This is a list of T cell receptor beta chains from one sample in a study of blood T cell repertoires in COVID-19. Some clones are missing from TCRdb's copy, which holds only in-frame ones; the method was immunoSEQ multiplex PCR. The table records a few hundred thousand clones, 85% of them present only once. The sequencing input was peripheral blood. The receptors were gathered from a woman in her late teens or twenties with acute or convalescent COVID-19. The conserved cysteine and the conserved F or W are not part of the CDR3 here. A row's size may be missing; if present it is once, few, many or a size class.

.,TRBJ1-5,TRBV28,ASSSDRAAWPQH
.,TRBJ1-5,TRBV12-2,ASPPGCQPQH
.,TRBJ1-4,TRBV6-5,ASSYSEASTNEKLF
.,TRBJ2-1,TRBV7-3,ASSITSGSGNEQF
.,TRBJ2-5,TRBV25-1,ASSAAGSETQY
.,TRBJ1-3,TRBV6-1,ASSDHSPGTGNTIY
.,TRBJ1-2,TRBV7-6,ASSSTGGASNYGYT
.,TRBJ2-1,TRBV7-8,ASSLRSFNEQF
once,TRBJ2-3,TRBV19,ASSNRDRWADTQY
.,TRBJ2-3,TRBV18,ASSPPRLAGVDTQY
.,TRBJ1-1,TRBV5-1,ASSLVGQNTEAF
once,TRBJ2-1,TRBV28,ASSPTGGVTYNEQF
.,TRBJ2-5,TRBV5-6,ASSPGVGAETQY
.,TRBJ1-1,TRBV7-3,ASSLTRDTVPEAF
.,TRBJ1-6,TRBV5-4,ASSAGGPTGSPLH
.,TRBJ1-2,TRBV29-1,SATGRDGYT
.,TRBJ2-3,TRBV9,ASSVGGLNTQY
.,TRBJ2-7,TRBV18,ASSLFRSEQY
.,TRBJ1-1,TRBV12-5,ASGFWGQEAF
.,TRBJ1-2,TRBV7-3,ASSLIDDSGDFHYGYT
.,TRBJ2-1,TRBV6-5,ASSYRTSGLNEQF
.,TRBJ1-2,TRBV19,ASSIFRGEGYT
.,TRBJ2-7,TRBV9,ASSVDQGLYEQY
.,TRBJ1-5,TRBV6-5,ASSKTGAGNQPQH
.,TRBJ1-2,TRBV27,ASSSISGTGRSYT
.,TRBJ2-7,TRBV4-1,ASSQNSGTGGEQY